This entry lists 2 T cell receptor beta chains sequenced from one sample in a study of cytomegalovirus exposure and HLA in healthy donors. The PCR used 60 Vbeta and 13 Jbeta primers. Sequencing used immunoSEQ multiplex PCR; TCRdb keeps in-frame clones, though not all of them. The sample yields around 120,000 clones, 80% to 85% seen once. The sample comprised PBMCs. These receptors all stem from a human donor in good health.

The chain carries TRBV2 and TRBJ2-7, with D possibly matching TRBD1 (5 bases). Germline V gene lookup returns CDR1 SNHLY and CDR2 FYNNEI. V lost 6 bases, J lost 2 bases, and 8 bases lay in between. The CDR3 is 12 residues long. The CDR3 DNA is TGTGCCAGCAGGGCAGGGACCTACGAGCAGTACTTC. This codes for CASRAGTYEQYF.

The chain uses TRBV7-2 and TRBJ1-1, with D possibly matching TRBD1 (6 bases). V lost 6 bases and J lost 6, with 17 bases in between. The CDR3 length is 14 residues. CDR1 SGHTA and CDR2 FQGNSA come from the germline V gene. The DNA of the CDR3 is TGTGCCAGCAGGAAACAGGGTACAGGATCTGAAGCTTTCTTT. Amino acid sequence: CASRKQGTGSEAFF.